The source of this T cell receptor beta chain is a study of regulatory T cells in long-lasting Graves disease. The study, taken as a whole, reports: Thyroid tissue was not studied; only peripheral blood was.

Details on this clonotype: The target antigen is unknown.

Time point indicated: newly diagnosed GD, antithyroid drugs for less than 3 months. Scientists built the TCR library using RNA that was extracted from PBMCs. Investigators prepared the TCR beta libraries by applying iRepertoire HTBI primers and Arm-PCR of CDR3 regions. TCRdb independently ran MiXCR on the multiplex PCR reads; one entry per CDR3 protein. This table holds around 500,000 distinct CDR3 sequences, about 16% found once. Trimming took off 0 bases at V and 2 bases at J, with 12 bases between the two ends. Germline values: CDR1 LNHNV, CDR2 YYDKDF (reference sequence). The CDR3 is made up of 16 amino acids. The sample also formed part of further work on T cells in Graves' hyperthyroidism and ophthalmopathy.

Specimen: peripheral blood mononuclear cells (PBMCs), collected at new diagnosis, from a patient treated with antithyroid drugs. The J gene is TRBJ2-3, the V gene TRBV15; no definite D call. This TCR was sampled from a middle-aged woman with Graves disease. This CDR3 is CATSRDRYYITDTQYF. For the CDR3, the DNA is TGTGCCACCAGCAGAGATAGATACTACATCACAGATACGCAGTATTTT.